These 27 T cell receptor beta chains were sequenced from one sample in a study of radiotherapy plus CTLA-4 blockade in lung cancer (dated by TCRdb to about 2018). Receptor libraries were prepared by the immunoSEQ multiplex PCR assay. Entries here come from immuneACCESS through TCRdb and include only in-frame sequences with V and J called. Some clones fail to appear in such tables; in the studies checked, an unresolved V gene covers under half of the shortfall, and the cause of the remainder is unknown. The sample records about 80,000 clones, around 87% of which are singletons. Just over 0.85% of the sample goes to the ten largest clones. Sample: peripheral blood, taken from a patient treated with radiotherapy plus ipilimumab. These receptors were collected from a human donor with non-small cell lung cancer who had stable disease on radiotherapy plus ipilimumab.

This clone has just a few counts. J is TRBJ2-1 and V is TRBV9; D uncertain. Per the germline V gene, CDR1 is SGDLS and CDR2 is YYNGEE. V shed 0 bases and J shed 4 bases, with 8 bases lying between them. This CDR3 spans 14 amino acids. CDR3 amino acids: CASSVAQDYNEQFF. CDR3 in DNA: TGTGCCAGCAGCGTAGCTCAAGATTACAATGAGCAGTTCTTC.

This chain joins TRBV7-2 and TRBJ2-5; 12 nucleotides match TRBD2. The CDR3 totals 16 residues. From germline, CDR1 is SGHTA and CDR2 FQGNSA. J gave up 2 bases and V 2 bases, and 3 bases lay outside the gene matches. The CDR3 reads CASSLPLAGGQETQYF. In DNA, the CDR3 is TGTGCCAGCAGCTTACCGCTAGCGGGGGGGCAAGAGACCCAGTACTTC.

The rearrangement uses TRBV6-1 and TRBJ1-2; TRBD1 might be the D (5 bases). The CDR3 sequence is 14 residues long. V was pared by 2 bases and J by 8 bases, with 15 bases between. CDR1 and CDR2 from the germline V gene are MNHNS and SASEGT. CDR3 DNA: TGTGCCAGCAGTGAACGGGGGAGAGTTGGCGGCTACACCTTC. Residues: CASSERGRVGGYTF.

This sequence joins TRBV19 and TRBJ1-4; D is unresolved. The CDR3 runs to 13 residues. Trimming removed 6 bases from V and 5 bases from J, with 10 bases in between. CDR1 LNHDA and CDR2 SQIVND come from the germline V gene (reference sequence). CDR3 region: CASRARVNEKLFF. CDR3 DNA: TGTGCCAGTAGGGCCCGAGTCAATGAAAAACTGTTTTTT.

The chain combines TRBV28 with TRBJ1-1; maybe TRBD1 (6 bases). The length of the CDR3 is 15 residues. The V gene's germline CDR1 is MDHEN and CDR2 SYDVKM. The V end lost 2 bases, the J end lost 4 bases, and 14 bases lay between the germline ends. The CDR3 region is CASSLGGRGSTEAFF. The DNA of the CDR3 is TGTGCCAGCAGTTTAGGAGGAAGGGGGAGCACTGAAGCTTTCTTT.

J is TRBJ1-4 and V is TRBV7-9; D is unclear. The CDR3 has 17 residues. Trimming pared 2 bases from V and 5 bases from J, leaving 18 bases between. CDR1 SEHNR and CDR2 FQNEAQ come from the germline V gene (reference sequence). CDR3 sequence: CASSLKMRTVENEKLFF. The DNA for the CDR3 is TGTGCCAGCAGCTTAAAAATGCGGACCGTCGAAAATGAAAAACTGTTTTTT.

The gene calls are TRBV23-1 and TRBJ2-7, with a possible D match to TRBD1 (5 bases). TRBV23-1 qualifies as an ORF whose function is uncertain. The CDR3 is 14 amino acids. Between the trimmed V and J ends, which lost 2 bases and 3 bases, there was a span of 11 bases. The CDR3 nucleotides are TGCGCCAGCAGTCAAGGGGCCAGCGACTACGAGCAGTACTTC. Protein product: CASSQGASDYEQYF.

J is TRBJ2-5 and V is TRBV28; TRBD1 agrees at 7 bases. This CDR3 is 16 amino acids long. Trimming at V came to 6 bases and at J to 1 base, leaving 11 bases not matched to a gene. Germline CDR1 reads MDHEN; CDR2 reads SYDVKM. CDR3 in DNA: TGTGCCAGCAGATCACCTAGCAGGGGGAGCCAAGAGACCCAGTACTTC. It codes for CASRSPSRGSQETQYF.

V gene TRBV7-8 combines with J gene TRBJ2-5; maybe TRBD2 (5 bases). CDR3 length: 14 residues. CDR1 and CDR2 (germline): SGHVS, FQNEAQ. Trimming stripped 5 bases from V and 4 bases from J, with 14 bases between. The CDR3 DNA sequence: TGTGCCAGCAGCCTCCGGCGGGCTTCAGAGACCCAGTACTTC. It encodes CASSLRRASETQYF.

The CDR3 spells CASTYPIDRGSTDTQYF. CDR3 in DNA: TGTGCCAGCACCTATCCCATCGACAGGGGATCCACAGATACGCAGTATTTT. The J gene is TRBJ2-3, the V gene TRBV2; 8 bases agree with TRBD1. CDR1 and CDR2 (germline): SNHLY, FYNNEI. The J segment lost 2 bases and the V segment lost 7 bases, leaving 14 bases of the junction unmatched. The CDR3 spans 17 residues.

CDR3 sequence (DNA): TGCGCCAGCAGCTTCACGACAGGGGTAACCTACGAGCAGTACTTC. This gives the protein CASSFTTGVTYEQYF. The chain is built from TRBV5-1 and TRBJ2-7; TRBD1 agrees at 8 bases. The CDR3 runs 15 residues. CDR1 and CDR2 from the germline V gene are SGHRS and YFSETQ. With V trimmed by 2 bases and J by 2 bases, 6 bases remained unmatched. Full variable domain (remainder filled in from reference TRBV5-1 and TRBJ2-7): KAGVTQTPRYLIKTRGQQVTLSCSPISGHRSVSWYQQTPGQGLQFLFEYFSETQRNKGNFPGRFSGRQFSNSRSEMNVSTLELGDSALYLCASSFTTGVTYEQYFGPGTRLTVT.

The J gene is TRBJ1-4, the V gene TRBV7-2; D possibly corresponds to TRBD1 (5 bases). The CDR3 spans 16 residues. Trimming shortened V by 6 bases and J by 4 bases, and 18 bases separated the two germline ends. The germline gives CDR1 SGHTA, CDR2 FQGNSA. In nucleotides, the CDR3 is TGTGCCAGCAGTTACGACCCAGGGTATGGTAATGAAAAACTGTTTTTT. Its protein product is CASSYDPGYGNEKLFF.

The chain recombines TRBV21-1 with TRBJ1-4; the D call TRBD1 from the table was never checked on the DNA. TRBV21-1 constitutes a pseudogene. There are 18 residues in the CDR3. The CDR3, as DNA: TGTGCCAGCAGCAAAGCAGACCGGGACAGGGCAACTAATGAAAAACTGTTTTTT. Translating gives CASSKADRDRATNEKLFF.

In its sample, this clone was seen once. J is TRBJ2-7 and V is TRBV27; D may be TRBD2 (5 bases). The ends were cut back, 4 bases at V and 3 bases at J, with 7 bases in the middle. The germline V gene has CDR1 MNHEY and CDR2 SMNVEV (reference sequence). The CDR3 runs 12 residues. As DNA, the CDR3 is TGTGCCAGCAGTTCCCGGGACTACGAGCAGTACTTC. Its translation: CASSSRDYEQYF.

The chain combines TRBV7-8 with TRBJ1-5; 7 nucleotides match TRBD1. Trimming cost V 5 bases and J 2 bases; bases outside gene matches: 15. The V gene's germline CDR1 is SGHVS and CDR2 FQNEAQ. The CDR3 spans 18 residues. CDR3 sequence reads: CASSQGGQQGMGNQPQHF. For the CDR3, the DNA is TGTGCCAGCAGCCAGGGGGGACAGCAGGGCATGGGCAATCAGCCCCAGCATTTT.

The rearrangement links TRBV18 to TRBJ2-1, with 16 positions matching TRBD2. This CDR3 has 18 residues. CDR1 and CDR2 (germline): KGHSH, LQKENI. Trimming cost V 0 bases and J 6 bases; bases outside gene matches: 5. CDR3 DNA: TGTGCCAGCTCACCACCGGGACTAGCGGGAGGGAGTAGCAATGAGCAGTTCTTC. Its protein is CASSPPGLAGGSSNEQFF.

The chain uses TRBV29-1 and TRBJ1-1, with 11 nucleotides matching TRBD1. The CDR3 consists of 14 residues. Per germline, CDR1 SQVTM and CDR2 ANQGSEA. The V segment lost 7 bases and the J segment 0 bases; nucleotides outside the gene matches: 4. CDR3 protein: CSGRTGGMNTEAFF. Written as DNA, the CDR3 is TGCAGCGGCCGGACAGGGGGCATGAACACTGAAGCTTTCTTT.

The chain carries TRBV2 and TRBJ1-1; D perhaps matches TRBD1 (6 bases). CDR1 and CDR2 (germline): SNHLY, FYNNEI. There are 14 residues in the CDR3. V lost 4 bases and J lost 1, with 10 bases in between. The chain's CDR3 is CASSVWGRNTEAFF. The CDR3, as DNA: TGTGCCAGCAGTGTTTGGGGGCGGAACACTGAAGCTTTCTTT.

The chain recombines TRBV11-3 with TRBJ2-5; 9 nucleotides align to TRBD1. The ends lost 5 bases at V and 2 bases at J; junction bases unmatched: 6. Germline CDR1 SGHNT, CDR2 YENEEA. The CDR3 has 15 amino acids. The CDR3 DNA reads TGTGCCAGCAGCCACCCAGGACAGGGGCAAGAGACCCAGTACTTC. Its translation is CASSHPGQGQETQYF.

The rearrangement joins TRBV7-2 to TRBJ1-5; possibly TRBD1 for D (5 bases). Germline V CDR1 and CDR2: SGHTA, FQGNSA. The CDR3 covers 15 residues. The V end lost 1 base, the J end lost 6 bases, and 13 bases lay between the germline ends. The DNA for the CDR3 is TGTGCCAGCAGCTTAGGAATTTCAGGGTTTCAGCCCCAGCATTTT. Protein: CASSLGISGFQPQHF.

The V and J genes are TRBV19 and TRBJ1-2; no clear D gene. The germline V and J ends were trimmed by 2 bases and 5 bases, with 12 bases remaining between them. From germline, CDR1 is LNHDA and CDR2 SQIVND (reference sequence). This CDR3 has 14 amino acids. CDR3 sequence (DNA): TGTGCCAGTAGTATAAGGTTCTCCACTTATGGCTACACCTTC. This codes for CASSIRFSTYGYTF.

The chain combines TRBV7-9 with TRBJ2-7; TRBD1 agrees at 7 bases. Unmatched junction bases numbered 17, after V lost 5 bases and J lost 4 bases. The CDR3 runs to 17 residues. Germline CDR1 SEHNR, CDR2 FQNEAQ (reference sequence). CDR3 loop: CASSPTEMTGQRYEQYF. CDR3 in DNA: TGTGCCAGCAGCCCGACCGAGATGACAGGGCAAAGGTACGAGCAGTACTTC.

Concerning this clone: This sample also contains other DNA sequences that code for the same CDR3. The V gene is TRBV6-6, the J gene TRBJ1-4; possibly TRBD1 for D (6 bases). V lost 0 bases and J 12 bases, leaving 17 bases between the germline ends. CDR3 length: 15 amino acids. Germline V gene lookup returns CDR1 MNHNY and CDR2 SVGAGI (reference sequence). CDR3 DNA: TGTGCCAGCAGTTACTCTGGGGGGCGGGGGGGGGAACTGTTTTTT. As protein: CASSYSGGRGGELFF.

The CDR3 protein is CASSPLLLAVASTDTQYF. In DNA, the CDR3 is TGTGCCAGCAGCCCTTTACTTTTGGCCGTGGCTAGCACAGATACGCAGTATTTT. The genes are TRBV9 and TRBJ2-3, with D unresolved. The CDR3 has 18 amino acids. Germline V lookup: CDR1 SGDLS, CDR2 YYNGEE. V gave up 4 bases and J gave up 0 bases, with 21 bases separating them.

This clone was counted a few times. This chain links TRBV11-2 with TRBJ1-3; D remains unclear. The CDR3 loop spans 13 amino acids. V was cut by 7 bases and J by 7 bases, with 14 bases left in between. The germline gives CDR1 SGHAT, CDR2 FQNNGV. The CDR3 DNA reads TGTGCCAGCACTGAAACGGGAACCAACACCATATATTTT. Translating it yields CASTETGTNTIYF.

The CDR3: CASSLTRLARYTGELFF. CDR3 sequence (DNA): TGTGCCAGCAGCTTAACCCGACTAGCGAGATACACCGGGGAGCTGTTTTTT. This chain joins TRBV13 and TRBJ2-2, with 8 positions matching TRBD2. J lost 3 bases, V lost 2 bases, and 8 bases had no gene match. CDR3 length equals 17 residues. Germline-derived CDR1 and CDR2 are PRHDT and FYEKMQ (reference sequence).

This clone was counted between two and nine times. In the same sample, other DNA sequences code for this CDR3. V usage is TRBV30 and J usage is TRBJ2-3; tentatively, D is TRBD2 (6 bases). Germline CDR1 GTSNPN, CDR2 SVGIG (reference sequence). The length of the CDR3 is 13 residues. The V gene lost 2 bases and the J gene lost 6 bases, with 12 bases spanning the gap. The CDR3 sequence is CAWSQRRADTQYF. CDR3 nucleotides: TGTGCCTGGAGTCAAAGGAGGGCGGATACGCAGTATTTT. Full variable domain (remainder filled in from reference TRBV30 and TRBJ2-3): SQTIHQWPATLVQPVGSPLSLECTVEGTSNPNLYWYRQAAGRGLQLLFYSVGIGQISSEVPQNLSASRPQDRQFILSSKKLLLSDSGFYLCAWSQRRADTQYFGPGTRLTVL.